The 30 T cell receptor beta chains presented below share a single source sample, sequenced in a study of blood T cell repertoires in COVID-19. Profiled with immunoSEQ multiplex PCR; TCRdb holds only in-frame clones, not every one. The sample lists approximately 53,000 clones, 81% occurring once. The sequenced sample consisted of peripheral blood. The receptors shown here come from an elderly woman with COVID-19, enrolled during active disease.

The J gene is TRBJ1-6, the V gene TRBV6-1, with 8 bases that match TRBD1. The CDR3 spans 15 residues. The germline CDR1 and CDR2 sequences are MNHNS and SASEGT. The J segment lost 5 bases and the V segment lost 3 bases, leaving 3 bases of the junction unmatched. The DNA of the CDR3 is TGTGCCAGCAGTGATGAGACAGGGGATAATTCACCCCTCCACTTT. Amino acids: CASSDETGDNSPLHF.

This chain links TRBV7-2 with TRBJ1-2; D is unresolved. The V end was cut by 1 base, the J end by 2 bases, with 11 bases between. This CDR3 spans 15 amino acids. Germline V gives CDR1 SGHTA, CDR2 FQGNSA. CDR3 sequence reads: CASSLEAVLNYGYTF. The CDR3 DNA sequence: TGTGCCAGCAGCTTAGAGGCGGTCCTCAACTATGGCTACACCTTC.

The V gene is TRBV12-3 or TRBV12-4, the J gene TRBJ2-7; 10 bases are a match to TRBD2. The trim removed 5 bases at V and 7 bases at J, leaving 5 bases unmatched. The CDR3 spans 13 residues. The chain's CDR3 is CASSPGTSAEQYF. CDR3 nucleotides: TGTGCCAGCAGTCCGGGGACTAGCGCGGAGCAGTACTTC.

The chain employs TRBV7-3 and TRBJ2-1; D gene unclear. V was clipped by 6 bases and J by 10 bases, with 10 bases between them. CDR3 length: 11 amino acids. The germline V gene encodes CDR1 SGHTA and CDR2 FQGTGA. The CDR3 here is CASSLSREQFF. The DNA of the CDR3 is TGTGCCAGCAGTCTCTCGAGGGAGCAGTTCTTC.

The V gene is TRBV11-2, the J gene TRBJ2-5, with TRBD1 matching 7 bases. Germline V gene lookup returns CDR1 SGHAT and CDR2 FQNNGV. The CDR3 has 14 residues. J was trimmed by 5 bases and V by 3 bases; bases with no gene match: 6. This CDR3 is CASSLGQSIETQYF. The CDR3 bases are TGTGCCAGCAGCTTGGGACAGTCCATCGAGACCCAGTACTTC.

The rearrangement uses TRBV6-5 and TRBJ1-3; D unresolved. Germline lookup yields CDR1 MNHEY and CDR2 SVGAGI. The CDR3 has 12 amino acids. The V and J ends lost 6 bases and 10 bases respectively, with 13 bases between them. DNA for the CDR3: TGTGCCAGCAGATTCGACCGGGGTACCATATATTTT. This encodes CASRFDRGTIYF.

The rearrangement uses TRBV7-3 and TRBJ2-1; 8 bases match TRBD2. The CDR3 totals 14 residues. The ends lost 5 bases at V and 5 bases at J; junction bases unmatched: 5. Germline lookup yields CDR1 SGHTA and CDR2 FQGTGA. The chain's CDR3 is CASSAAGVNNEQFF. The DNA for the CDR3 is TGTGCCAGCAGCGCAGCGGGAGTGAACAATGAGCAGTTCTTC. The variable domain in full, with the rest retrieved from reference TRBV7-3 and TRBJ2-1, is GAGVSQTPSNKVTEKGKYVELRCDPISGHTALYWYRQSLGQGPEFLIYFQGTGAADDSGLPNDRFFAVRPEGSVSTLKIQRTERGDSAVYLCASSAAGVNNEQFFGPGTRLTVL.

The CDR3 DNA follows: TGTGCCTGGAGTTCAATCCTGGGCTTGGCTTTCTTT. Amino acids: CAWSSILGLAFF. The rearrangement uses TRBV30 and TRBJ1-1, with D unresolved. Per germline, CDR1 GTSNPN and CDR2 SVGIG (reference sequence). The CDR3 contains 12 residues. Trimming shortened V by 2 bases and J by 11 bases, and 15 bases separated the two germline ends.

The chain has TRBV18 and TRBJ1-3, with D perhaps matching TRBD1 (5 bases). The CDR3 totals 16 residues. V was pared by 0 bases and J by 0 bases, with 9 bases between. The germline V gene encodes CDR1 KGHSH and CDR2 LQKENI. The CDR3 spells CASSPPSGFSGNTIYF. CDR3 DNA sequence: TGTGCCAGCTCACCACCCTCAGGGTTCTCTGGAAACACCATATATTTT.

The chain uses TRBV5-4 and TRBJ2-2; 8 bases agree with TRBD1. CDR3 size: 16 residues. Germline CDR1 SGHNT, CDR2 YYREEE (reference sequence). J lost 3 bases, V lost 3 bases, and 7 bases had no gene match. The CDR3 nucleotides read TGTGCCAGCAGCTCACAACAGACAGGGGACACCGGGGAGCTGTTTTTT. This gives the protein CASSSQQTGDTGELFF.

This clone was detected only once. CDR3 in amino acids: CATSVVSNQPQHF. CDR3 DNA sequence: TGTGCCACCTCGGTGGTTAGCAATCAGCCCCAGCATTTT. V usage is TRBV19 and J usage is TRBJ1-5; no clear D gene. V was pared by 10 bases and J by 0 bases, with 10 bases between. CDR1 LNHDA and CDR2 SQIVND come from the germline V gene (reference sequence). This CDR3 has 13 amino acids. The full variable domain, its missing parts supplied by reference TRBV19 and TRBJ1-5, is DGGITQSPKYLFRKEGQNVTLSCEQNLNHDAMYWYRQDPGQGLRLIYYSQIVNDFQKGDIAEGYSVSREKKESFPLTVTSAQKNPTAFYLCATSVVSNQPQHFGDGTRLSIL.

The CDR3 nucleotides are TGTGCCATCATGACAGGAGTCTCCTACAATGAGCAGTTCTTC. It specifies CAIMTGVSYNEQFF. The V and J genes are TRBV10-3 and TRBJ2-1; TRBD1 might be the D (6 bases). V lost 7 bases and J 0 bases, leaving 10 bases between the germline ends. The CDR3 length is 14 residues. CDR1 ENHRY and CDR2 SYGVKD come from the germline V gene.

This chain's CDR3 is CASSPRGDFNTEAFF. The DNA of the CDR3 is TGTGCCAGCTCACCTCGGGGAGACTTTAACACTGAAGCTTTCTTT. The rearrangement uses TRBV18 and TRBJ1-1; the D is unclear. Trimming removed 3 bases from V and 2 bases from J, with 13 bases in between. Germline V gene sequence: CDR1 KGHSH, CDR2 LQKENI. The CDR3 loop spans 15 amino acids.

The rearrangement joins TRBV12-5 to TRBJ2-1; 7 positions match TRBD2. Germline-derived CDR1 and CDR2 are LGHNT and FRNRAP. The J segment lost 0 bases and the V segment lost 3 bases, leaving 8 bases of the junction unmatched. This CDR3 contains 17 residues. This CDR3 is CASGFQTSASSYNEQFF. CDR3 nucleotides: TGTGCTAGTGGTTTCCAAACTAGCGCGAGCTCCTACAATGAGCAGTTCTTC.

The chain combines TRBV19 with TRBJ2-7, with a weak D call TRBD1 (5 bases). Trimming took off 6 bases at V and 2 bases at J, with 17 bases between the two ends. The CDR3 length is 15 residues. The germline V gene has CDR1 LNHDA and CDR2 SQIVND (reference sequence). As DNA, the CDR3 is TGTGCCAGTAGCTCCGCCGGAAGGGGCGCCTACGAGCAGTACTTC. Residues: CASSSAGRGAYEQYF.

The rearrangement links TRBV6-5 to TRBJ2-7; D might be TRBD2 (5 bases). CDR3 length: 14 amino acids. The germline gives CDR1 MNHEY, CDR2 SVGAGI. Between the trimmed V and J ends, which lost 10 bases and 1 base, there was a span of 17 bases. CDR3 nucleotide sequence: TGTGCCACCTCCGAGGGCGGGTTATCCTACGAGCAGTACTTC. Protein sequence: CATSEGGLSYEQYF.

The rearrangement joins TRBV5-1 to TRBJ2-7, with no clear D. Germline CDR1 reads SGHRS; CDR2 reads YFSETQ. The ends were cut back, 2 bases at V and 3 bases at J, with 12 bases in the middle. The CDR3 has 14 amino acids. CDR3 sequence: CASSLHLQNYEQYF. In DNA, the CDR3 is TGCGCCAGCAGCTTACATCTTCAGAACTACGAGCAGTACTTC. The full variable domain, rest sourced from reference TRBV5-1 and TRBJ2-7, is KAGVTQTPRYLIKTRGQQVTLSCSPISGHRSVSWYQQTPGQGLQFLFEYFSETQRNKGNFPGRFSGRQFSNSRSEMNVSTLELGDSALYLCASSLHLQNYEQYFGPGTRLTVT.

The rearrangement links TRBV27 to TRBJ1-4; 7 positions agree with TRBD1. The CDR3 runs 16 residues. V trimming: 5 bases; J trimming: 0 bases; junction bases outside the gene matches: 6. Germline CDR1 is MNHEY and CDR2 is SMNVEV (reference sequence). As DNA, the CDR3 is TGTGCCAGCAGTATGACAGGGTTTGCAACTAATGAAAAACTGTTTTTT. Residues: CASSMTGFATNEKLFF. The full variable domain, in which reference TRBV27 and TRBJ1-4 provide the parts outside the CDR3, is EAQVTQNPRYLITVTGKKLTVTCSQNMNHEYMSWYRQDPGLGLRQIYYSMNVEVTDKGDVPEGYKVSRKEKRNFPLILESPSPNQTSLYFCASSMTGFATNEKLFFGSGTQLSVL.

This clone has only one observation. This sequence joins TRBV5-1 and TRBJ2-1; D gene uncertain. CDR3 length: 15 amino acids. Germline V CDR1 and CDR2: SGHRS, YFSETQ. V was cut by 0 bases and J by 6 bases, with 13 bases left in between. CDR3 sequence (DNA): TGCGCCAGCAGCTTGGACGGCGGAGCAATCAATGAGCAGTTCTTC. Protein product: CASSLDGGAINEQFF.

This clone showed up just a few times. The J gene is TRBJ1-1, the V gene TRBV6-1, with 10 positions matching TRBD1. In germline, CDR1 is MNHNS, CDR2 SASEGT. Trimming at V came to 3 bases and at J to 5 bases, leaving 6 bases not matched to a gene. CDR3 length: 15 residues. The CDR3 loop reads CASSERTGGKTEAFF. Here the CDR3 DNA reads TGTGCCAGCAGTGAGCGGACAGGGGGGAAAACTGAAGCTTTCTTT.

The chain carries TRBV5-3 and TRBJ2-3; 11 positions match TRBD1. TRBV5-3 is flagged as an ORF with uncertain function. The J segment lost 0 bases and the V segment lost 4 bases, leaving 13 bases of the junction unmatched. There are 19 residues in the CDR3. The CDR3 nucleotides are TGTGCCAGAAGCCCTGTAGGGGACAGGGGGTTCTGCAGCACAGATACGCAGTATTTT. Residues: CARSPVGDRGFCSTDTQYF.

The chain recombines TRBV30 with TRBJ2-2; the match to TRBD1 covers 7 bases. Germline-derived CDR1 and CDR2 are GTSNPN and SVGIG (reference sequence). CDR3 length equals 14 residues. V lost 0 bases and J lost 6; bases outside the gene matches: 4. Written as DNA, the CDR3 is TGTGCCTGGAGTGTTGGGCAGGGGGCCGGGGAGCTGTTTTTT. Protein product: CAWSVGQGAGELFF.

The rearrangement uses TRBV2 and TRBJ2-3; tentatively, D is TRBD2 (6 bases). This CDR3 has 15 amino acids. Per germline, CDR1 SNHLY and CDR2 FYNNEI. With 4 bases removed from V and 2 bases from J, the gap between germline ends came to 13 bases. This CDR3 is CASSVSRGITDTQYF. The CDR3 DNA is TGTGCCAGCAGTGTCTCTCGGGGGATCACAGATACGCAGTATTTT.

This sequence joins TRBV5-1 and TRBJ2-2; a possible D gene is TRBD1 (6 bases). This CDR3 spans 14 amino acids. In germline, CDR1 is SGHRS, CDR2 YFSETQ. Deletions cut 5 bases from V and 4 bases from J, with 12 bases between. Written as DNA, the CDR3 is TGCGCCAGCAGTCTACAGGGAATCACCGGGGAGCTGTTTTTT. Encoded protein: CASSLQGITGELFF. Using reference TRBV5-1 and TRBJ2-2 for the parts outside the CDR3, the full variable domain is KAGVTQTPRYLIKTRGQQVTLSCSPISGHRSVSWYQQTPGQGLQFLFEYFSETQRNKGNFPGRFSGRQFSNSRSEMNVSTLELGDSALYLCASSLQGITGELFFGEGSRLTVL.

The rearrangement joins TRBV7-9 to TRBJ1-6, with 7 bases lining up with TRBD1. The germline V gene encodes CDR1 SEHNR and CDR2 FQNEAQ (reference sequence). The J segment lost 9 bases and the V segment lost 4 bases, leaving 6 bases of the junction unmatched. This CDR3 has 14 amino acids. The CDR3 DNA follows: TGTGCCAGCAGCTCTACAGGGGATCTTTCACCCCTCCACTTT. It specifies CASSSTGDLSPLHF.

V and J are TRBV29-1 and TRBJ1-1; TRBD1 aligns across 7 bases. CDR3 length: 13 amino acids. The germline V gene encodes CDR1 SQVTM and CDR2 ANQGSEA. V lost 4 bases, J lost 5 bases, and 7 bases stayed unmatched. CDR3 in DNA: TGCAGCGTTGGACAGGGTTATAAGACTGAAGCTTTCTTT. It yields the protein CSVGQGYKTEAFF.

V and J are TRBV11-3 and TRBJ2-7; TRBD2 is a possible D gene (6 bases). V dropped 3 bases and J dropped 5 bases, with 8 bases sitting between them. This CDR3 is 12 amino acids long. Looked up from germline, CDR1 is SGHNT and CDR2 is YENEEA. DNA for the CDR3: TGTGCCAGCAGCTTGGAGGGGCACGAGCAGTACTTC. This codes for CASSLEGHEQYF.

The rearrangement uses TRBV4-1 and TRBJ2-2, with D perhaps matching TRBD1 (6 bases). Germline CDR1 is MGHRA and CDR2 is YSYEKL. Between the trimmed V and J ends, which lost 2 bases and 6 bases, there was a span of 13 bases. The CDR3 consists of 15 residues. The CDR3: CASSQPDRLAGELFF. The DNA of the CDR3 is TGCGCCAGCAGCCAACCCGACAGGTTGGCCGGGGAGCTGTTTTTT.

The rearrangement links TRBV6-2 or TRBV6-3 to TRBJ2-3; 11 bases line up with TRBD2. Germline trimming cut 6 bases from V and 4 bases from J; bases unmatched to any gene: 12. The CDR3 is 17 residues long. Germline CDR1 is MNHEY and CDR2 is SVGEGT. The CDR3 spells CASSPFSGRAGADTQYF. The CDR3 coding sequence is TGTGCCAGCAGCCCTTTTAGCGGGAGGGCCGGCGCAGATACGCAGTATTTT.

The CDR3 sequence is CASSQTRGGYTF. Here the CDR3 DNA reads TGTGCCAGCAGCCAAACTAGAGGAGGCTACACCTTC. The chain has TRBV14 and TRBJ1-2, with unresolved D. V lost 2 bases, J lost 8 bases, and 9 bases lay in between. The CDR3 runs 12 residues. Per the germline V gene, CDR1 is SGHDN and CDR2 is FVKESK.